These T cell receptor beta chains were read from a single sample in a study of monozygotic twins with inflammatory bowel disease. With the 5' RACE reads reprocessed, TCRdb shows one record per CDR3 protein and no DNA. Its listing shows hundreds of thousands of distinct CDR3 sequences. Sequenced input: blood. All receptors derive from a human donor with ulcerative colitis or Crohn's disease, or a healthy co-twin of an affected twin (not recorded which). Each CDR3 is given with its conserved first and last residue. Each record gives: CDR3 protein, V gene, J gene.

CDR3: CASSDWGQGNGELFF
V: TRBV2
J: TRBJ2-2

CDR3: CASSLRQGGPHEQYF
V: TRBV5-4
J: TRBJ2-7

CDR3: CASSLYQISNQPQHF
V: TRBV5-6
J: TRBJ1-5

CDR3: CASSSYNYEQYF
V: TRBV7-9
J: TRBJ2-7

CDR3: CSVGTTEANYGYTF
V: TRBV29-1
J: TRBJ1-2

CDR3: CASRDAGGGNIQYF
V: TRBV12-3/TRBV12-4
J: TRBJ2-4

CDR3: CASSVGDSVPIDGYTF
V: TRBV9
J: TRBJ1-2

CDR3: CSAKKATDNSPLHF
V: TRBV20-1
J: TRBJ1-6

CDR3: CAGSLMRGLNNEKLFF
V: TRBV7-9
J: TRBJ1-4

CDR3: CSVGGTGGTDTQYF
V: TRBV29-1
J: TRBJ2-3

CDR3: CAINSGQLYNSPLHF
V: TRBV10-3
J: TRBJ1-6

CDR3: CASSSGSGTGLREQYF
V: TRBV27
J: TRBJ2-7

CDR3: CASSLRPLRDNSPLHF
V: TRBV7-3
J: TRBJ1-6

CDR3: CASSLDPATYEQYF
V: TRBV7-9
J: TRBJ2-7